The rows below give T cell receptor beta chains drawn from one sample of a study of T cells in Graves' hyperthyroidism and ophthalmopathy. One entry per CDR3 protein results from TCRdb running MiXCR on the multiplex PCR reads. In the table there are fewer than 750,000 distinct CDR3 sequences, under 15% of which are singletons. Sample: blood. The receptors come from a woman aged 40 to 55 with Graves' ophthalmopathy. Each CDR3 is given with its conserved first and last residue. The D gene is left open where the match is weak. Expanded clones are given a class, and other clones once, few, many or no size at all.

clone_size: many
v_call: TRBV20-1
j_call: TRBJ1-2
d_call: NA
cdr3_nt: TGCAGTGCTAGAGTGGGCAGCTCCTATGGCTACACCTTC
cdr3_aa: CSARVGSSYGYTF

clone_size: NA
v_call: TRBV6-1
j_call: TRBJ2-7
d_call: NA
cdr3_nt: TGTGCCAGCACCAGAGCGGGGGACAGCTCCTACGAGCAGTACTTC
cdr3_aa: CASTRAGDSSYEQYF

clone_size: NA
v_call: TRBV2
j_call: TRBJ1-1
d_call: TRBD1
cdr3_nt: TGTGCCAGCAGTGTGTTCAGGGGGCAAAATGAAGCTTTCTTT
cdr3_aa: CASSVFRGQNEAFF

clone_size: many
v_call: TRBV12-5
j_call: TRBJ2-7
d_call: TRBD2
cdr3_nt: TGTGCTAGTGGTAGGGAGGGGTACGAGCAGTACTTC
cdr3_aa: CASGREGYEQYF

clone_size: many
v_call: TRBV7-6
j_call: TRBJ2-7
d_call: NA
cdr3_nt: TGTGCCAGCAGCTTAGAAGCGGGCACGGGGGAGCAGTACTTC
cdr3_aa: CASSLEAGTGEQYF

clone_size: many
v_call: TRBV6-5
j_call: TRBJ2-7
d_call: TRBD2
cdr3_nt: TGTGCCAGCAGGCTGGGGCTAGCGGGCTACGAGCAGTACTTC
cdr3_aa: CASRLGLAGYEQYF

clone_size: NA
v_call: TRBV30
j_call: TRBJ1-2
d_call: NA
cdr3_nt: TGTGCCGTCGGGATGCTCGGTGACGGCTACACCTTC
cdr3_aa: CAVGMLGDGYTF

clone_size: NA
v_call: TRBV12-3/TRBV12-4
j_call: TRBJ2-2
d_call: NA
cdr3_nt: TGTGCCAGCAGCCGCGGGACACCGAACACCGGGGAGCTGTTTTTT
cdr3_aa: CASSRGTPNTGELFF

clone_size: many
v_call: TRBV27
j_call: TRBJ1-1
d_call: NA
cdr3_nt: TGTGCCAGCAGTTCCGGGGGGGCGAACACTGAAGCTTTCTTT
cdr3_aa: CASSSGGANTEAFF

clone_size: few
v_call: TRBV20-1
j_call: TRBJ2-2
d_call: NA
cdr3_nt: TGCAGTGCCCGGAGGGCCGACGGGGAGCTGTTTTTT
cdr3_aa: CSARRADGELFF

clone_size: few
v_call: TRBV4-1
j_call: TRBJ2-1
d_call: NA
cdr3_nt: TGCGCCAGCAGCCAAGACCCAAAGCAGACTAGTCATCATGAGCAGTTCTTC
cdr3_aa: CASSQDPKQTSHHEQFF

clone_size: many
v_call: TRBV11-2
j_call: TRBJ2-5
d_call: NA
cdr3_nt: TGTGCCAGCAGAGGGGCCTTAGGGGAGACCCAGTACTTC
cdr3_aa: CASRGALGETQYF

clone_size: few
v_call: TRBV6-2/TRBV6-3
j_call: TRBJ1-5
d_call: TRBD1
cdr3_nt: TGTGCCAGCAGCCAAGTAGGGACAGGGCCCCAGCATTTT
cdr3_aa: CASSQVGTGPQHF

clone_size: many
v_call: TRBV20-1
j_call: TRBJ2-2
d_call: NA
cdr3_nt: TGCAGTGCCGGGGAAAACACCGGGGAGCTGTTTTTT
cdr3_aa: CSAGENTGELFF

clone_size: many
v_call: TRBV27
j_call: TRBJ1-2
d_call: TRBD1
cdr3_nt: TGTGCCAGCGCCCCCCAGGACAGGGGGCTTAACTATGGCTACACCTTC
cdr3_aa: CASAPQDRGLNYGYTF

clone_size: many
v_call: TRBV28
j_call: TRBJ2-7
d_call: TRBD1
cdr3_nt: TGTGCCAGCAATAGCATCCAGGGGGTCCCTTCCTACGAGCAGTACTTC
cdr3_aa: CASNSIQGVPSYEQYF

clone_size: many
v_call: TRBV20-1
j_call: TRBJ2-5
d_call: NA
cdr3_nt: TGCAGTGCTAGGGGAGGTGTAGGGATTACCGAAGAGACCCAGTACTTC
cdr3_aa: CSARGGVGITEETQYF

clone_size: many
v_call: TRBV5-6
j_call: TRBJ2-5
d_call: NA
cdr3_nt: TGTGCCAGCAGCAATACGGGAGTAGGAGAGACCCAGTACTTC
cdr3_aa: CASSNTGVGETQYF

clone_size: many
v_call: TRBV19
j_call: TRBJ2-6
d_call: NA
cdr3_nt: TGTGCCAGTAGTATGTCGGCCCTTGCTGGGGCCAACGTCCTGACTTTC
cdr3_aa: CASSMSALAGANVLTF

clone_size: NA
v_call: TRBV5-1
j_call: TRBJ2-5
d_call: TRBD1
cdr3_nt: TGCGCCAGCAGCTTCGGGACAGGGGCGCGGGAGACCCAGTACTTC
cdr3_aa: CASSFGTGARETQYF

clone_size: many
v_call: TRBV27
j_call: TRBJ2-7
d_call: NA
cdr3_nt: TGTGCCAGCAGTTTATCGGAGGATTTATACGAGCAGTACTTC
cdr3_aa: CASSLSEDLYEQYF

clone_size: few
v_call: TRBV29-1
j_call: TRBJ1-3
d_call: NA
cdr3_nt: TGCAGCGTTGAAGATGATGAGTCACCTAGCTCTGGAAACACCATATATTTT
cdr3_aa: CSVEDDESPSSGNTIYF

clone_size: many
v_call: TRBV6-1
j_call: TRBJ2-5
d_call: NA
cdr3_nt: TGTGCCAGCACCGGGACACACCAAGAGACCCAGTACTTC
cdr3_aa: CASTGTHQETQYF

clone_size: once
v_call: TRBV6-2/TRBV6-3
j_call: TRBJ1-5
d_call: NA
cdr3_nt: TGTGCCAGCAGTTACGCCCGGGGGGCCCAGCATTTT
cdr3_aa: CASSYARGAQHF

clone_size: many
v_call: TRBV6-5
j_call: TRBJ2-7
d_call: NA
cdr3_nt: TGTGCCAGCAGTTACAACCGGGACGCTGCCTACGAGCAGTACTTC
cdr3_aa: CASSYNRDAAYEQYF

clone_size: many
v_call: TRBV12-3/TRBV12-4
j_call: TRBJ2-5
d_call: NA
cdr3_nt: TGTGCCAGCAGTTTAACCGCAGGTGAAGAGACCCAGTACTTC
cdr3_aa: CASSLTAGEETQYF

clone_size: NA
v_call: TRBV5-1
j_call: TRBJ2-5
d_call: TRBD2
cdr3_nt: TGCGCCAGCAGCGCCCTACTAGCGGGAGGCCAAGAGACCCAGTACTTC
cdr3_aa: CASSALLAGGQETQYF

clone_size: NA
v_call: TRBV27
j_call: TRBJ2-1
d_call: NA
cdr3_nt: TGTGCCAGCAGCCCACAGGGGGGGAATGAGCAGTTCTTC
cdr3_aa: CASSPQGGNEQFF